This T cell receptor (beta chain) stems from a study of cytomegalovirus exposure and HLA in healthy donors. Study results and limitations: The study found most TCR sequences rare, yet found some public TCRs in many donors.

Germline-derived CDR1 and CDR2 are MNHEY and SMNVEV (reference sequence). CDR3 length: 20 residues. V shed 5 bases and J 0 bases; nucleotides not matched to a gene: 20. TCRdb's copy holds only in-frame clones and misses some; the assay was immunoSEQ multiplex PCR. The table shows about 76,000 clones, with around 94% occurring only once. This clone was detected once. Its antigen remains unknown. Specimen: PBMCs. The TCR comes from a man younger than 30 in good health and CMV-seropositive. The chain links TRBV27 to TRBJ1-2; 8 bases line up with TRBD1. The chain's CDR3 is CASSRTGQGARINPNYGYTF. As DNA, the CDR3 is TGTGCCAGCAGTCGAACCGGGCAGGGGGCGAGGATTAACCCTAACTATGGCTACACCTTC.